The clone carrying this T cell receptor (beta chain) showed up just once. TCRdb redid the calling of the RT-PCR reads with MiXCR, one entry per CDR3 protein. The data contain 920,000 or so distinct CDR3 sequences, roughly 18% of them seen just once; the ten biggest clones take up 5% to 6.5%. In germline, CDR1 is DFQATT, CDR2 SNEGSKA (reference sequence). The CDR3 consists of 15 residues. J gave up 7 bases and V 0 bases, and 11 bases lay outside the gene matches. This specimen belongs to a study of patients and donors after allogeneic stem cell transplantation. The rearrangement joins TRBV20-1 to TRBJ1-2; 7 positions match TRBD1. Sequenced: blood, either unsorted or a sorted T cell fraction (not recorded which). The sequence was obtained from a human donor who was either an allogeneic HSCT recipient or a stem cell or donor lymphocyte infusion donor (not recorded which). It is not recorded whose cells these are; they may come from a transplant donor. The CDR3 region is CSAREGGRGWSGYTF. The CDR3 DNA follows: TGCAGTGCTAGAGAGGGGGGCAGGGGGTGGAGTGGCTACACCTTC.